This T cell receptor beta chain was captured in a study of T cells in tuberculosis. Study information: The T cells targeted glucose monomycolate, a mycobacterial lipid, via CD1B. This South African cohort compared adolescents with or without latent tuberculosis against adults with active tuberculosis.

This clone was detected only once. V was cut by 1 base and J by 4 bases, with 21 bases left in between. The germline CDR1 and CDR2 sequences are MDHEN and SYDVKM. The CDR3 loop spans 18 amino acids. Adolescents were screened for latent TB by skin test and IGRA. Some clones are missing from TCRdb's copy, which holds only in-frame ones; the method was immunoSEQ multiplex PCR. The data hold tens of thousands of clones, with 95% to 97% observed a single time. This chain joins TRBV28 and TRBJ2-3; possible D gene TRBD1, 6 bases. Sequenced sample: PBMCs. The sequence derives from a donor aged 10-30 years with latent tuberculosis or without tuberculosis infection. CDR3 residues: CASSLSQGLGSIADTQYF. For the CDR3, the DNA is TGTGCCAGCAGTTTATCTCAGGGGCTGGGCAGTATCGCAGATACGCAGTATTTT.